What follows are 20 T cell receptor beta chains derived from one specimen sequenced in a study of blood T cell repertoires in COVID-19 (dated by TCRdb to 2020 to 2022). Library method: the immunoSEQ multiplex PCR assay. What TCRdb holds here is the immuneACCESS table cut down to in-frame rearrangements. Part of the clones is not present; checked against another copy, under half of the missing clones reflect an unresolved V gene, and the others are unexplained. Recorded for this sample are about 99,000 clones; 88% of them occurred a single time. Together, the top ten hold approximately 3.5% of the sample. Source material: peripheral blood. All receptors derive from a human donor in a cohort sampled during active COVID-19.

The chain carries TRBV24-1 and TRBJ2-5; 7 bases are a match to TRBD1. Germline V gives CDR1 KGHDR, CDR2 SFDVKD. The CDR3 length is 14 residues. With V trimmed by 2 bases and J by 5 bases, 4 bases remained unmatched. CDR3 bases: TGTGCCACCAGTGATTCCAGGGGGATGGAGACCCAGTACTTC. Amino acids: CATSDSRGMETQYF.

In this sample, this clone turned up a few times. The V gene is TRBV4-1, the J gene TRBJ1-1; D gene ambiguous. Germline V CDR1 and CDR2: MGHRA, YSYEKL. CDR3 size: 16 residues. The V and J ends lost 1 base and 1 base respectively, with 13 bases between them. In DNA form, the CDR3 reads TGCGCCAGCAGCCAAGCATCTAACCGTGAGAACACTGAAGCTTTCTTT. This codes for CASSQASNRENTEAFF.

This clone has only a few counts. The V gene is TRBV11-2, the J gene TRBJ2-6; a possible D gene is TRBD2 (5 bases). This CDR3 has 16 residues. In germline, CDR1 is SGHAT, CDR2 FQNNGV. Trimming took off 2 bases at V and 0 bases at J, with 8 bases between the two ends. This chain's CDR3 is CASSLIRGSGANVLTF. The CDR3 DNA follows: TGTGCCAGCAGCTTAATTCGGGGCTCTGGGGCCAACGTCCTGACTTTC.

The chain is built from TRBV9 and TRBJ2-1; 8 bases match TRBD2. V was pared by 0 bases and J by 8 bases, with 7 bases of the junction left unmatched. Germline CDR1 reads SGDLS; CDR2 reads YYNGEE. This CDR3 is built from 15 residues. The CDR3 coding sequence is TGTGCCAGCAGCGTAGTTCCCGGGGGGGTGGATGAGCAGTTCTTC. Protein: CASSVVPGGVDEQFF.

The chain joins TRBV30 to TRBJ1-1; tentative D call: TRBD1 (6 bases). This CDR3 is 12 amino acids long. In germline, CDR1 is GTSNPN, CDR2 SVGIG (reference sequence). Between the trimmed V and J ends, which lost 2 bases and 11 bases, there was a span of 15 bases. The DNA of the CDR3 is TGTGCCTGGAGTTTGGGGGGGCGGTTTGCTTTCTTT. Its protein product is CAWSLGGRFAFF.

V is TRBV19 and J is TRBJ2-7, with 7 nucleotides matching TRBD1. The V gene's germline CDR1 is LNHDA and CDR2 SQIVND (reference sequence). Trimming cost V 5 bases and J 8 bases; bases outside gene matches: 12. This CDR3 has 14 amino acids. The CDR3 protein is CASSLRVGQIKQYF. In nucleotides, the CDR3 is TGTGCCAGTAGTTTGAGGGTGGGACAGATCAAGCAGTACTTC.

The chain is built from TRBV7-2 and TRBJ1-5; D gene ambiguous. The CDR3 has 9 amino acids. Germline CDR1 and CDR2: SGHTA and FQGNSA. CDR3 DNA: TGTGCGGTCGGGCAGCCCCAGCATTTT. Protein: CAVGQPQHF.

V and J are TRBV28 and TRBJ1-5; 8 nucleotides agree with TRBD1. V lost 5 bases to trimming and J lost 6 bases; unmatched junction nucleotides: 3. Germline V gene data show CDR1 as MDHEN and CDR2 as SYDVKM. The CDR3 runs 13 residues. The CDR3 reads CASSLQGGQPQHF. The CDR3 bases are TGTGCCAGCAGTCTACAGGGGGGTCAGCCCCAGCATTTT.

This chain joins TRBV3-1 (or the pseudogene TRBV3-2) and TRBJ1-3, with 7 bases lining up with TRBD1. Germline loops: CDR1 LGHDT, CDR2 YNNKEL (reference sequence). V lost 6 bases to trimming and J lost 4 bases; unmatched junction nucleotides: 6. The CDR3 consists of 14 residues. DNA of the CDR3: TGTGCCAGCAGTCACAGGGGCTCCGGAAACACCATATATTTT. Protein: CASSHRGSGNTIYF.

V usage is TRBV7-2 and J usage is TRBJ1-1; D is unresolved. There are 13 residues in the CDR3. Germline V CDR1 and CDR2: SGHTA, FQGNSA. V shed 1 base and J shed 4 bases, with 7 bases lying between them. This CDR3 reads CASSLVRSTEAFF. CDR3 bases: TGTGCCAGCAGCTTAGTTAGAAGCACTGAAGCTTTCTTT.

V and J are TRBV19 and TRBJ2-3, with TRBD1 matching 9 bases. Germline V gene lookup returns CDR1 LNHDA and CDR2 SQIVND (reference sequence). The CDR3 is 14 amino acids. V was clipped by 3 bases and J by 8 bases; unmatched bases: 6. CDR3 DNA: TGTGCCAGTAGTATCCCACAGGGGGCGGTTACGCAGTATTTT. Its translation is CASSIPQGAVTQYF.

The V call is TRBV7-9, the J call TRBJ2-3; 9 bases align to TRBD1. The CDR3 consists of 15 residues. The V gene's germline CDR1 is SEHNR and CDR2 FQNEAQ (reference sequence). The trim removed 5 bases at V and 3 bases at J, leaving 6 bases unmatched. Here the CDR3 reads CASSLTQGATDTQYF. CDR3 in DNA: TGTGCCAGCAGCCTTACACAGGGGGCGACAGATACGCAGTATTTT.

This clone was observed once. CDR3 residues: CAWSVRGGVYGYTF. CDR3 in DNA: TGTGCCTGGAGTGTAAGGGGGGGGGTCTATGGCTACACCTTC. The gene calls are TRBV30 and TRBJ1-2; possible D gene TRBD1, 6 bases. The CDR3 contains 14 residues. Germline CDR1 and CDR2: GTSNPN and SVGIG (reference sequence). Trimming pared 0 bases from V and 4 bases from J, leaving 12 bases between.

V is TRBV28 and J is TRBJ2-4; 9 nucleotides match TRBD2. This CDR3 comprises 16 residues. Germline CDR1 is MDHEN and CDR2 is SYDVKM. V was pared by 3 bases and J by 6 bases, with 9 bases of the junction left unmatched. This CDR3 reads CASSFLAGGHRNIQYF. CDR3 coding DNA: TGTGCCAGCAGTTTTCTGGCGGGGGGGCATCGAAACATTCAGTACTTC.

The chain uses TRBV28 and TRBJ2-1; 13 bases are shared with TRBD2. Per germline, CDR1 MDHEN and CDR2 SYDVKM. This CDR3 spans 14 amino acids. The ends lost 8 bases at V and 10 bases at J; junction bases unmatched: 8. CDR3 sequence reads: CASWGLAGLNEQFF. The DNA for the CDR3 is TGTGCCAGCTGGGGACTAGCGGGACTGAACGAGCAGTTCTTC.

V usage is TRBV4-1 and J usage is TRBJ1-2; the match to TRBD1 covers 11 bases. The CDR3 spans 16 residues. Germline lookup yields CDR1 MGHRA and CDR2 YSYEKL. V lost 0 bases and J lost 5; bases outside the gene matches: 5. The CDR3: CASSQDGQGARYGYTF. The CDR3, as DNA: TGCGCCAGCAGCCAAGACGGACAGGGGGCGAGATATGGCTACACCTTC.

This clone has only one observation. This rearrangement joins TRBV5-1 to TRBJ2-2; D is possibly TRBD2 (5 bases). Germline loops: CDR1 SGHRS, CDR2 YFSETQ. V lost 4 bases to trimming and J lost 4 bases, with 17 bases between them. The CDR3 has 16 residues. CDR3 nucleotide sequence: TGCGCCAGCAGCCCCGTTCCGCGGGCGAGCACCGGGGAGCTGTTTTTT. Its protein product is CASSPVPRASTGELFF.

This chain links TRBV7-2 with TRBJ2-7; 12 bases agree with TRBD2. Germline-derived CDR1 and CDR2 are SGHTA and FQGNSA. The CDR3 extends over 16 amino acids. The V gene end was trimmed by 1 base and the J gene end by 7 bases; junction bases not matched to a gene: 8. Here the CDR3 DNA reads TGTGCCAGCAGCTTAGTACTAGCGGGGGGACCTCGGGAGCAGTACTTC. This codes for CASSLVLAGGPREQYF.

The chain combines TRBV5-4 with TRBJ2-5; 8 bases are a match to TRBD2. This CDR3 is 15 amino acids long. CDR1 SGHNT and CDR2 YYREEE come from the germline V gene (reference sequence). The V and J ends lost 0 bases and 5 bases, in that order; junction bases with no gene match: 6. This CDR3 is CASSLAAGGWETQYF. The CDR3, as DNA: TGTGCCAGCAGCTTGGCGGCGGGGGGCTGGGAGACCCAGTACTTC.

The chain employs TRBV28 and TRBJ2-5; D gene uncertain. Trimming removed 3 bases from V and 5 bases from J, with 13 bases in between. This CDR3 contains 14 residues. Germline assignment: CDR1 MDHEN and CDR2 SYDVKM. In nucleotides, the CDR3 is TGTGCCAGCAGTTTCTATCCGAGCCGCGAGACCCAGTACTTC. Amino acid sequence: CASSFYPSRETQYF.